One and the same sample provided the 13 T cell receptor beta chains below, sequenced in a study of T cells after yellow fever vaccination. MiXCR, applied by TCRdb to the 5' RACE reads, yields one record per CDR3 protein. The repertoire includes about 310,000 distinct CDR3 sequences, around 4% of them detected once, and about a quarter sits in the top ten. Sequencing used PBMCs, obtained on the day of the yellow fever booster vaccination. The receptor set was obtained from a young man who received the YFV17D yellow fever vaccine.

This clonotype was detected only a few times. The rearrangement links TRBV20-1 to TRBJ2-2, with TRBD2 matching 11 bases. CDR3 length: 17 amino acids. Germline CDR1 reads DFQATT; CDR2 reads SNEGSKA (reference sequence). Trimming took 3 bases from V and 4 from J; bases not matched to a gene: 10. Here the CDR3 reads CSASPGTSGVVTGELFF. Here the CDR3 DNA reads TGCAGTGCTAGCCCCGGGACTAGCGGAGTGGTCACCGGGGAGCTGTTTTTT.

In this sample, this clonotype turned up a few times. The DNA of the CDR3 is TGTGCCAGCAGCGTAGGTACTGACAATTCACCCCTCCACTTT. Amino acid sequence: CASSVGTDNSPLHF. The chain joins TRBV9 to TRBJ1-6, with D unclear. The V gene lost 0 bases and the J gene lost 7 bases, with 8 bases spanning the gap. CDR3 length equals 14 residues. Germline-derived CDR1 and CDR2 are SGDLS and YYNGEE.

This clonotype occurred many times. CDR3 in DNA: TGCGCCAGCAGCCCGGGACAGGGCAGCAATCAGCCCCAGCATTTT. Translated, it gives CASSPGQGSNQPQHF. The rearrangement links TRBV5-1 to TRBJ1-5, with 9 bases lining up with TRBD1. Germline loops: CDR1 SGHRS, CDR2 YFSETQ. Trimming at V came to 4 bases and at J to 1 base, leaving 3 bases not matched to a gene. The CDR3 totals 15 residues.

This clonotype was observed a few times. The chain links TRBV4-2 to TRBJ1-1; possible D gene TRBD1, 6 bases. Trimming took 1 base from V and 1 from J, leaving 10 bases between them. This CDR3 spans 15 amino acids. In germline, CDR1 is LGHNA, CDR2 YNFKEQ. The CDR3 DNA is TGTGCCAGCAGCCAAGCGGGGGCCTCGAACACTGAAGCTTTCTTT. This codes for CASSQAGASNTEAFF.

This clonotype appeared a few times. The chain employs TRBV20-1 and TRBJ1-5; 7 bases agree with TRBD1. V dropped 6 bases and J dropped 7; count of bases not matched to a gene: 18. CDR1 and CDR2 from the germline V gene are DFQATT and SNEGSKA (reference sequence). The CDR3 runs to 16 residues. CDR3 nucleotides: TGCAGTGCAACATCACGCGACAGGGCGTTGGGACAGCCCCAGCATTTT. It is translated as CSATSRDRALGQPQHF.

This clonotype occurred a few times. The chain has TRBV5-1 and TRBJ2-7, with 8 bases fitting TRBD1. Germline V gene lookup returns CDR1 SGHRS and CDR2 YFSETQ. J gave up 3 bases and V 4 bases, and 6 bases lay outside the gene matches. The CDR3 runs to 14 residues. The CDR3 spells CASSPGTGSYEQYV. DNA for the CDR3: TGCGCCAGCAGCCCTGGGACAGGAAGCTACGAGCAGTACGTC.

This clonotype was recorded many times. The chain is built from TRBV11-2 and TRBJ1-1; maybe TRBD1 (5 bases). Germline CDR1 SGHAT, CDR2 FQNNGV. This CDR3 contains 16 residues. The V end lost 1 base, the J end lost 4 bases, and 16 bases lay between the germline ends. The CDR3 sequence: CASSLGQTARSTEAFF. In DNA, the CDR3 is TGTGCCAGCAGCTTAGGTCAGACAGCGCGATCCACTGAAGCTTTCTTT.

This clonotype has ten or more counts. The chain links TRBV5-1 to TRBJ1-2, with D maybe TRBD1 (5 bases). The germline gives CDR1 SGHRS, CDR2 YFSETQ. The CDR3 extends over 14 amino acids. Trimming removed 4 bases at V and 4 bases at J, with 14 bases between. The CDR3 loop is CASSGLRDGYGYTF. For the CDR3, the DNA is TGCGCCAGCAGCGGGCTTCGGGACGGCTATGGCTACACCTTC.

This clonotype has ten or more counts. This chain joins TRBV6-2 or TRBV6-3 and TRBJ2-7; D call uncertain. The CDR3 covers 13 residues. The germline V and J ends were trimmed by 7 bases and 2 bases, with 12 bases remaining between them. The V gene's germline CDR1 is MNHEY and CDR2 SVGEGT. The CDR3 here is CASTSQTTYEQYV. In nucleotides, the CDR3 is TGTGCCAGCACCTCACAAACGACCTACGAGCAGTACGTC.

In its sample, this clonotype was seen a few times. The chain links TRBV29-1 to TRBJ1-2; D may be TRBD1 (5 bases). Germline V gene lookup returns CDR1 SQVTM and CDR2 ANQGSEA. CDR3 length equals 14 residues. The V end was cut by 7 bases, the J end by 4 bases, with 19 bases between. The CDR3 spells CSAKTGGPIYGYTF. CDR3 bases: TGCAGCGCCAAGACCGGGGGACCGATCTATGGCTACACCTTC. The full variable domain, its missing parts supplied by reference TRBV29-1 and TRBJ1-2, is SAVISQKPSRDICQRGTSLTIQCQVDSQVTMMFWYRQQPGQSLTLIATANQGSEATYESGFVIDKFPISRPNLTFSTLTVSNMSPEDSSIYLCSAKTGGPIYGYTFGSGTRLTVV.

This clonotype was seen repeatedly, ten times or more. The chain links TRBV5-1 to TRBJ2-7, with a possible D match to TRBD2 (6 bases). Trimming removed 0 bases from V and 6 bases from J, with 13 bases in between. The CDR3 runs to 14 residues. From germline, CDR1 is SGHRS and CDR2 YFSETQ. Here the CDR3 DNA reads TGCGCCAGCAGCTTGGTGGAGGGGAGTCCCGAGCAGTACTTC. This encodes CASSLVEGSPEQYF.

This chain joins TRBV10-3 and TRBJ1-2; 12 bases match TRBD1. Losses at the gene ends were 8 bases for V and 5 bases for J; bases not matched to a gene: 9. CDR1 is ENHRY, CDR2 SYGVKD, per germline. The CDR3 contains 15 residues. The CDR3 spells CAIGGTGGAKYGYTF. CDR3 DNA: TGTGCCATCGGGGGGACAGGGGGCGCGAAGTATGGCTACACCTTC.

This clonotype occurred a few times. The chain carries TRBV5-4 and TRBJ2-5; D remains unclear. The CDR3 is made up of 15 amino acids. Germline loops: CDR1 SGHNT, CDR2 YYREEE (reference sequence). Trimming shortened V by 3 bases and J by 7 bases, and 19 bases separated the two germline ends. CDR3 in DNA: TGTGCCAGCAGCTCTCTGAATAGCCAGGTCTGGACCCAGTACTTC. It is translated as CASSSLNSQVWTQYF.